Listed below are T cell receptor beta chains from one sample, sequenced in a study of cytomegalovirus exposure and HLA in healthy donors. Here immunoSEQ multiplex PCR was the method, and the copy in TCRdb shows in-frame clones only, minus some. Among 120,000 or so clones, around 78% were seen once, and the ten largest hold over 5.5%. Input material: PBMCs. These receptors were taken from a woman between 40 and 50 years old in good health and CMV-seronegative. Each CDR3 is given with its conserved first and last residue.

J gene	V gene	CDR3 protein
TRBJ2-6	TRBV10-3	CASSGQVTGANGLTF
TRBJ1-2	TRBV7-3	CASSSQGAFGYTF
TRBJ2-1	TRBV18	CASSPSHEYNEQFF
TRBJ1-4	TRBV27	CASSWTGTNEKLFF
TRBJ1-5	TRBV5-6	CASSLGGGGQPQHF
TRBJ2-7	TRBV9	CASSVEGSGTYEQYF
TRBJ2-7	TRBV6-5	CASSYLGGRGEQYF
TRBJ2-3	TRBV5-6	CASSLKRRTDTQYF
TRBJ2-1	TRBV27	CASSFFSGDEQFF
TRBJ1-1	TRBV2	CASRRQEMNTEAFF
-	TRBV10-3	CAISPGLAAAYEQYF
TRBJ2-2	TRBV4-3	CASSQQVGSMLFF
TRBJ2-7	TRBV6-1	CASKMLAGLHEQYF
TRBJ2-3	TRBV27	CASSLSGRNPDTQYF
TRBJ2-1	TRBV4-3	CASSQVVTGTLFF
TRBJ1-3	TRBV5-1	CASSLLGVSGNTIYF
TRBJ2-7	TRBV4-1	CASSQTPGSYEQYF
TRBJ2-5	TRBV7-3	CASSPAGAAPQETQYF
TRBJ2-3	TRBV7-9	CASSFHSDLTDTQYF
TRBJ1-5	TRBV27	CATGVSSNQPQHF
TRBJ2-3	TRBV9	CASSEGAWTDTQYF
TRBJ1-2	TRBV2	CASTGTAGYTF
TRBJ1-1	TRBV11-2	CASSLDPGAFAEAFF
TRBJ2-1	TRBV28	CASSETYRQFF
TRBJ2-1	TRBV10-3	CAISVELSYNEQFF
TRBJ2-5	TRBV27	CASQNGASAHQETQYF
TRBJ1-1	TRBV14	CASSLSGGPEAFF
TRBJ2-4	TRBV6-1	CATQEVLAKNIQYF
TRBJ2-4	TRBV20-1	CSASAGNIQYF
TRBJ2-3	TRBV5-1	CASSFSSGRDDTQYF
TRBJ2-1	TRBV7-2	CASSPVGRVGFF
TRBJ2-1	TRBV11-2	CASSSQPYNEQFF
TRBJ1-3	TRBV5-1	CASSLTPSSGNTIYF
TRBJ1-5	TRBV6-1	CASQKGGAGQPQHF
TRBJ2-7	TRBV28	CASSDPRVRYEQYF
TRBJ2-6	TRBV27	CASSSPAGANGLTF
TRBJ2-3	TRBV4-1	CASSGLAGTTDTQYF
TRBJ2-1	TRBV7-2	CASGSARSYNEQFF
TRBJ2-6	TRBV7-9	CASRGSVLSGANGLTF
TRBJ2-3	TRBV7-9	CASSLTSGGTDTQYF
TRBJ2-7	TRBV7-9	CASSSSPQGFGYEQYF